This T cell receptor beta chain was captured by sequencing in a study of blood T cell repertoires in COVID-19. About the study: In each case, the material was cDNA or gDNA derived from T cells, B-cell-depleted T cells, or PBMCs.

Enrollment of patients from Seattle took place during active infection, with longitudinal follow-up. Per germline, CDR1 LNHNV and CDR2 YYDKDF (reference sequence). V lost 0 bases, J lost 5 bases, and 13 bases lay in between. This CDR3 comprises 15 residues. The repertoire was sequenced with immunoSEQ multiplex PCR; TCRdb's copy has only in-frame clones and lacks some. The sample includes some 300,000 clones, 90% of them seen just once. The receptor comes from a woman aged 50 to 65 with COVID-19, enrolled during active disease. The material sequenced was peripheral blood. The J gene is TRBJ2-5, the V gene TRBV15; D is perhaps TRBD2 (6 bases). The CDR3 nucleotides read TGTGCCACCAGCAGAGATCAGGGCCGGGGGGAGACCCAGTACTTC. Protein product: CATSRDQGRGETQYF.